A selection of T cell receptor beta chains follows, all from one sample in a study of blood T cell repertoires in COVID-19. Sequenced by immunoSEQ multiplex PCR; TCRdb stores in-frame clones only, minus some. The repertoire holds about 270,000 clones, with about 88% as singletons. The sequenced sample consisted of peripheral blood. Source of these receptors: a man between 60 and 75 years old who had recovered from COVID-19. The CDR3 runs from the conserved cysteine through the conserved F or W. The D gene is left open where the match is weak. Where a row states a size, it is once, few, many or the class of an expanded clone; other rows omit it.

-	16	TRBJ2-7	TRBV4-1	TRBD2	TGCGCCAGCAGCCAAGGGTTGTCTAGCGGAACCTACGAGCAGTACTTC	CASSQGLSSGTYEQYF
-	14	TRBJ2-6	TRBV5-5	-	TGTGCCAGCAGCCCCCGGGGGGGGGCCAACGTCCTGACTTTC	CASSPRGGANVLTF
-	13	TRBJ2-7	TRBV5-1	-	TGCGCCAGCAGCTTGATTAGCGGCTACGAGCAGTACTTC	CASSLISGYEQYF
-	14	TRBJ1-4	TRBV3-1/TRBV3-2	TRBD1	TGTGCCAGCAGCGACAGGGGTTCTAATGAAAAACTGTTTTTT	CASSDRGSNEKLFF
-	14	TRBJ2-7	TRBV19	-	TGTGCCAGTACCCCCAGGGGCAGTTACTACGAGCAGTACTTC	CASTPRGSYYEQYF
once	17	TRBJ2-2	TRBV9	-	TGTGCCAGCAGCGTAGAGTCGCTCTATTCGAACACCGGGGAGCTGTTTTTT	CASSVESLYSNTGELFF
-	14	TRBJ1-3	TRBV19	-	TGTGCCAGTAGTACAGGGAACTCTGGAAACACCATATATTTT	CASSTGNSGNTIYF
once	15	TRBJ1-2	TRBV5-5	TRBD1	TGTGCCAGCAGCGCTGGACAGGGCGTTAACTATGGCTACACCTTC	CASSAGQGVNYGYTF
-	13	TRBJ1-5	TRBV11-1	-	TGTGCCAGCAGCCATAGTAGCAATCAGCCCCAGCATTTT	CASSHSSNQPQHF
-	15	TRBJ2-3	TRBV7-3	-	TGTGCCAGCGGGCTGACTGCCCGGGGAGCAGATACGCAGTATTTT	CASGLTARGADTQYF
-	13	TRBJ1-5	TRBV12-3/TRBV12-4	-	TGTGCCAGCAGGGACAGCAACGGCCAGCCCCAGCATTTT	CASRDSNGQPQHF
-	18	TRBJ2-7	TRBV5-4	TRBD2	TGTGCCAGCAGCCTCCGGACTAGCGGGGGGACAATTTCCTACGAGCAGTACTTC	CASSLRTSGGTISYEQYF
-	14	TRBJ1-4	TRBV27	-	TGCGCACGAGCCCGGGTCGGCCTTGGAGAAAAACTGTTTTTT	CARARVGLGEKLFF
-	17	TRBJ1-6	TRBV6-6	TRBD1	TGTGCCAGCAGTCGACCAGGGACAGTCTCCTATAATTCACCCCTCCACTTT	CASSRPGTVSYNSPLHF
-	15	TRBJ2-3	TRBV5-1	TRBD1	TGCGCCAGCAGCTTAGGACAGGGACGCACAGATACGCAGTATTTT	CASSLGQGRTDTQYF
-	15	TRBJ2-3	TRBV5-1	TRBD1	TGCGCCAGCAGCTCTGGACAGGGAAAGGCAGATACGCAGTATTTT	CASSSGQGKADTQYF
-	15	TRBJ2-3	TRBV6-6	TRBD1	TGTGCCAGCAGAAATCGGCAGGGGGCTGGAGATACGCAGTATTTT	CASRNRQGAGDTQYF
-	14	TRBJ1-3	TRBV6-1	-	TGTGCCAGCAGTGAAGGCCGGGGTGGAAACACCATATATTTT	CASSEGRGGNTIYF
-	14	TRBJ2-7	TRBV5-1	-	TGCGCCAGCAGCTTAAGCGGTAGCCCCTACGAGCAGTACTTC	CASSLSGSPYEQYF
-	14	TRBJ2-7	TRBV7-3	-	TGTGCCAGCAGCTTAATGGCGGGCTCCTACGAGCAGTACTTC	CASSLMAGSYEQYF
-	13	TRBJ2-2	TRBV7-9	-	TGTGCCAGCAGCCCTAGGGGGACCGGGGAGCTGTTTTTT	CASSPRGTGELFF
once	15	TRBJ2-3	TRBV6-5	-	TGTGCCAGCAGACTAGACGGTGCTAGCACAGATACGCAGTATTTT	CASRLDGASTDTQYF
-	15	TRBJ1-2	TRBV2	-	TGTGCCAGCAGTGAAAGGGGCCGGGAGAACTATGGCTACACCTTC	CASSERGRENYGYTF
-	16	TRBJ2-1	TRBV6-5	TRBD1	TGTGCCAGCAGTTATCAGCCGGGACAGGGGGGCAATGAGCAGTTCTTC	CASSYQPGQGGNEQFF